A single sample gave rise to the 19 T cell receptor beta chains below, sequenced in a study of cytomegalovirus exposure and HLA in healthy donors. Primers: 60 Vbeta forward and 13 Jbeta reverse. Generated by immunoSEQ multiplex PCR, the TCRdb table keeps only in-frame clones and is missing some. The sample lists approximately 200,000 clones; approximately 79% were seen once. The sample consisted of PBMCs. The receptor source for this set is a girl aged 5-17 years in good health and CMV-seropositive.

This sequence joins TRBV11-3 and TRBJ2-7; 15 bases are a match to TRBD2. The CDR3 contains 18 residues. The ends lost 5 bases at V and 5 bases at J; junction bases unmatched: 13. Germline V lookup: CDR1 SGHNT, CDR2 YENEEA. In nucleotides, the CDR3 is TGTGCCAGCAGCCCCGGACCGGGACTAGCGGGGGGCGGAAACGAGCAGTACTTC. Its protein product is CASSPGPGLAGGGNEQYF.

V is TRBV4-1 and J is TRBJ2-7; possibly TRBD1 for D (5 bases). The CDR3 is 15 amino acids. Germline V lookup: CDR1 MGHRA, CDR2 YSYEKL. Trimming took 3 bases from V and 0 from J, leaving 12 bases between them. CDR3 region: CASSHRQSYSYEQYF. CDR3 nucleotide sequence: TGCGCCAGCAGCCACCGACAGTCTTACTCCTACGAGCAGTACTTC.

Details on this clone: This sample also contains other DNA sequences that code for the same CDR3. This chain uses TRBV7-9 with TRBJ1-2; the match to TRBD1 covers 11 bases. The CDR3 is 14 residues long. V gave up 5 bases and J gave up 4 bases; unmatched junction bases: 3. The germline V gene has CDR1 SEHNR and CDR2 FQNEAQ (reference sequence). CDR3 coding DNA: TGTGCCAGCAGCCCCGGGACAGGGGGCTATGGCTACACCTTC. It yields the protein CASSPGTGGYGYTF.

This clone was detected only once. The CDR3 here is CASSRGDGSYEQYF. Written as DNA, the CDR3 is TGTGCCAGCAGCCGGGGGGACGGATCCTACGAGCAGTACTTC. The genes are TRBV11-3 and TRBJ2-7; the match to TRBD2 covers 7 bases. Germline values: CDR1 SGHNT, CDR2 YENEEA. V gave up 5 bases and J gave up 1 base; unmatched junction bases: 5. The CDR3 consists of 14 residues.

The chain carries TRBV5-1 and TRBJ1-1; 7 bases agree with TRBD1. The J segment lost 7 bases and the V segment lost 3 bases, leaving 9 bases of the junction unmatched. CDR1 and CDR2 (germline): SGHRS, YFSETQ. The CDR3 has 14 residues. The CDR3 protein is CASSYTQRDSEAFF. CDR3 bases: TGCGCCAGCAGCTACACCCAGAGGGACAGTGAAGCTTTCTTT.

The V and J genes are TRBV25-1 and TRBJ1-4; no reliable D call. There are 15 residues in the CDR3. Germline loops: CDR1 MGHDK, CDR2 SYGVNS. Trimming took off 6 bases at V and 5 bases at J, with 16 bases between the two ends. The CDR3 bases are TGTGCCAGCAGGGGGAGACAAGCCCAAAATGAAAAACTGTTTTTT. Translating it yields CASRGRQAQNEKLFF.

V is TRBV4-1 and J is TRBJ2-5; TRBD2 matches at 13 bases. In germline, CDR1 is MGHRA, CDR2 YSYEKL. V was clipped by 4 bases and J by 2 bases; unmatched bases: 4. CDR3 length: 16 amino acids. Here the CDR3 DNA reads TGCGCCAGCAGCCGTGGACTAGCGGGGGAGCAAGAGACCCAGTACTTC. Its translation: CASSRGLAGEQETQYF.

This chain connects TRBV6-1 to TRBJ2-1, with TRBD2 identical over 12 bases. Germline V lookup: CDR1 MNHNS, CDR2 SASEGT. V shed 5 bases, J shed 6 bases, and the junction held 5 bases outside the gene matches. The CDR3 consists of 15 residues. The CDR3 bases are TGTGCCAGCAGTACGCGACTAGCGGGGGCCAATGAGCAGTTCTTC. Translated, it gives CASSTRLAGANEQFF.

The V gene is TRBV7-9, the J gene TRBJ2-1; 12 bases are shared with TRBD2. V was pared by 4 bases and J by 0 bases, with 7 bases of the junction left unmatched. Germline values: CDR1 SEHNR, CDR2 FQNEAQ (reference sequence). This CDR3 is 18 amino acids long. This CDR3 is CASSSLAGGSSSYNEQFF. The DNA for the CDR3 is TGTGCCAGCAGCTCCCTAGCGGGGGGGTCGAGCTCCTACAATGAGCAGTTCTTC.

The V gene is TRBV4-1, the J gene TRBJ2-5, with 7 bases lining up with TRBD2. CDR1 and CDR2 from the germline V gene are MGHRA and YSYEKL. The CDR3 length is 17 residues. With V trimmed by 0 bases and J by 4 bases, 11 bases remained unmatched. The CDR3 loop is CASSQEGGLGRRETQYF. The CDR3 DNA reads TGCGCCAGCAGCCAAGAAGGCGGACTAGGACGTAGAGAGACCCAGTACTTC.

Written as DNA, the CDR3 is TGTGCCAGCAGCCCTCAGGGGGCGGATGGCTACACCTTC. Amino acid sequence: CASSPQGADGYTF. The V and J genes are TRBV6-6 and TRBJ1-2; 8 positions agree with TRBD1. This CDR3 has 13 residues. The germline CDR1 and CDR2 sequences are MNHNY and SVGAGI (reference sequence). V was pared by 6 bases and J by 6 bases, with 6 bases of the junction left unmatched.

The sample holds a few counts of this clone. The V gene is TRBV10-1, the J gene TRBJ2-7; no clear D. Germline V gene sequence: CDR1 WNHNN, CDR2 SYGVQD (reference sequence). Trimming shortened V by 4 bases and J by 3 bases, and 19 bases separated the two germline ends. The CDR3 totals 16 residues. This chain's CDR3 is CASSASSPNPFYEQYF. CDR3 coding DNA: TGCGCCAGCAGTGCGTCCAGTCCAAACCCCTTCTACGAGCAGTACTTC.

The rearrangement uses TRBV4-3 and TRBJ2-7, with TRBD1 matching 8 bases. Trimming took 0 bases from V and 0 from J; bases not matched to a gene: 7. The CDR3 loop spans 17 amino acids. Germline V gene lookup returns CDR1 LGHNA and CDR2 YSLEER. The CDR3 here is CASSQDPTGASSYEQYF. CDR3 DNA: TGCGCCAGCAGCCAAGATCCGACAGGGGCCAGCTCCTACGAGCAGTACTTC.

DNA of the CDR3: TGCGCCAGCAGCCAAGAACGCGGTAACTATGGCTACACCTTC. Translation gives CASSQERGNYGYTF. The J gene is TRBJ1-2, the V gene TRBV4-1; D gene uncertain. CDR1 is MGHRA, CDR2 YSYEKL, per germline. The CDR3 has 14 amino acids. The V gene lost 0 bases and the J gene lost 1 base, with 6 bases spanning the gap.

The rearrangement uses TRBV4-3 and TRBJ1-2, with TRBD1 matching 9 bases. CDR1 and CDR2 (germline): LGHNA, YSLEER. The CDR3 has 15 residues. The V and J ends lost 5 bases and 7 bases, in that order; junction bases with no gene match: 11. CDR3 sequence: CASSNWDRESGGYTF. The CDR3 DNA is TGCGCCAGCAGCAATTGGGACAGGGAAAGTGGTGGCTACACCTTC.

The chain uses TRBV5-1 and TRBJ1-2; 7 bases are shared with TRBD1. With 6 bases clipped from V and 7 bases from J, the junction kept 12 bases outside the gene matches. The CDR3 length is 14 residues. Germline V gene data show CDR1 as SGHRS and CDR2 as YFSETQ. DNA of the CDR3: TGCGCCAGCAACAGACAGGGTGAAGGTCTTGGCTACACCTTC. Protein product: CASNRQGEGLGYTF.

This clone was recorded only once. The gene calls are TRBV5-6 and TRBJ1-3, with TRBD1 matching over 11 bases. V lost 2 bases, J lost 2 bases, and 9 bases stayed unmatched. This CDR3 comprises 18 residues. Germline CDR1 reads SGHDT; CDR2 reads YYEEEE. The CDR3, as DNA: TGTGCCAGCAGCTTCGCCCGGACAGGGGGCCGAACTGGAAACACCATATATTTT. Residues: CASSFARTGGRTGNTIYF.

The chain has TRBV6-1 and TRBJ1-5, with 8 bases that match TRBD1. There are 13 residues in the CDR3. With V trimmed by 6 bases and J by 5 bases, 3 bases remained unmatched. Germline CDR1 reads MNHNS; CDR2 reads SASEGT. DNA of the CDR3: TGTGCCAGCAGCATACAGGGGGATCAGCCCCAGCATTTT. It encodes CASSIQGDQPQHF.

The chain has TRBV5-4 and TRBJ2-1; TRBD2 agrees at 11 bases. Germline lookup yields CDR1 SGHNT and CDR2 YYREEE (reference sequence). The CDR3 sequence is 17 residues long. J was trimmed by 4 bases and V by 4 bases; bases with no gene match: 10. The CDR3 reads CASSPRTSGGSYNEQFF. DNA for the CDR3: TGTGCCAGCAGCCCCCGAACTAGCGGGGGATCTTACAATGAGCAGTTCTTC.